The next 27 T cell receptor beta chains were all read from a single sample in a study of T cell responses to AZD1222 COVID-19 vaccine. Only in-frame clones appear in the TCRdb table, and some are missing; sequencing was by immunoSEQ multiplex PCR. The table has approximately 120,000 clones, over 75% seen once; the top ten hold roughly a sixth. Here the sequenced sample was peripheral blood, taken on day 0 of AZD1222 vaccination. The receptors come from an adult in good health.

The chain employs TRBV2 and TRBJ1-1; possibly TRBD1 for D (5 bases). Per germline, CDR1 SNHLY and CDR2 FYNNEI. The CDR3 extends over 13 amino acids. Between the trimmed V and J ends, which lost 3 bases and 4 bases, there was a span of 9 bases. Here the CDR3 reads CASSDVRGTEAFF. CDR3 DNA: TGTGCCAGCAGTGATGTGAGGGGCACTGAAGCTTTCTTT.

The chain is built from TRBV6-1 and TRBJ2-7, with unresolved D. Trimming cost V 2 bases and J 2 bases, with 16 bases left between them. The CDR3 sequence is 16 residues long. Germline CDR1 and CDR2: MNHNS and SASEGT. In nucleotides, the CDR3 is TGTGCCAGCAGTGAATACTCGGTGGGCCTACCCTACGAGCAGTACGTC. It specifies CASSEYSVGLPYEQYV.

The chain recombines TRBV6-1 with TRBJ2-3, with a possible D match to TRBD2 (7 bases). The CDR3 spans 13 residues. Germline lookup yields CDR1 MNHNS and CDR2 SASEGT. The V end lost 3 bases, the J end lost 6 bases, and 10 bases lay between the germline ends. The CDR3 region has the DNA TGTGCCAGCAGTGACGGGGGGCCCGATACGCAGTATTTT. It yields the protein CASSDGGPDTQYF.

The CDR3 loop is CASSTGLRVDTQYF. DNA for the CDR3: TGTGCCAGCAGCACGGGCCTCCGGGTAGATACGCAGTATTTT. The J gene is TRBJ2-3, the V gene TRBV11-2, with no clear D. CDR1 and CDR2 (germline): SGHAT, FQNNGV. The V end lost 5 bases, the J end lost 5 bases, and 14 bases lay between the germline ends. The CDR3 length is 14 residues.

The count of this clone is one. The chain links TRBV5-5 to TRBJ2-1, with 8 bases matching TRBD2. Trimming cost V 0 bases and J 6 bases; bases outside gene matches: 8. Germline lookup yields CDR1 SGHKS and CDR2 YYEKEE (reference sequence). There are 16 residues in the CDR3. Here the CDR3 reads CASSLAPSGTSNEQFF. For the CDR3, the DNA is TGTGCCAGCAGCTTGGCCCCATCCGGGACTAGCAATGAGCAGTTCTTC.

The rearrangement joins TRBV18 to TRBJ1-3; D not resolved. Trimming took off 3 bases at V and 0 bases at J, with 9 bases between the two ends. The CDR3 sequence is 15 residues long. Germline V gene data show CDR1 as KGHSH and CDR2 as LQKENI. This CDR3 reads CASSPLTNSGNTIYF. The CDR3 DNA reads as TGTGCCAGCTCACCCTTAACCAACTCTGGAAACACCATATATTTT.

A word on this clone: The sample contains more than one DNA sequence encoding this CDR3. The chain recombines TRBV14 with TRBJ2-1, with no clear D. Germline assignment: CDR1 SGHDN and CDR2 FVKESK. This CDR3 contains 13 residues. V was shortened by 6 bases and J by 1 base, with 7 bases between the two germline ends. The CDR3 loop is CASSLGSYNEQFF. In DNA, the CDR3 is TGTGCCAGCAGTCTGGGGTCCTACAATGAGCAGTTCTTC. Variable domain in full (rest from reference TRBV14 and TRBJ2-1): EAGVTQFPSHSVIEKGQTVTLRCDPISGHDNLYWYRRVMGKEIKFLLHFVKESKQDESGMPNNRFLAERTGGTYSTLKVQPAELEDSGVYFCASSLGSYNEQFFGPGTRLTVL.

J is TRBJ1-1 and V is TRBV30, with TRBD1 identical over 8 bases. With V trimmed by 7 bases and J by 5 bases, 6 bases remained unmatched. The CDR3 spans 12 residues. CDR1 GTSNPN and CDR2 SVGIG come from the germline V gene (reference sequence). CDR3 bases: TGTGCCTCAGGACAGGGAAAGACTGAAGCTTTCTTT. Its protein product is CASGQGKTEAFF.

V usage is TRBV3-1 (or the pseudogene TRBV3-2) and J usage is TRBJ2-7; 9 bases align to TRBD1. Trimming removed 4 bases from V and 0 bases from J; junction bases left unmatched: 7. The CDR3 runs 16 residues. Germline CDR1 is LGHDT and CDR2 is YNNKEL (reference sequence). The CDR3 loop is CASSRDRAALSYEQYF. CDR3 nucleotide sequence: TGTGCCAGCAGCCGGGACAGGGCGGCCCTCTCCTACGAGCAGTACTTC.

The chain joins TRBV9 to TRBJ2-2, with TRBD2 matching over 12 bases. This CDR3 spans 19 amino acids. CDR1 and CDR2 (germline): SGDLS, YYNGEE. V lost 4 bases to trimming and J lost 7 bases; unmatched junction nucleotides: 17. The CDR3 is CASSLAPSGGAKVGGELFF. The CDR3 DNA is TGTGCCAGCAGCCTAGCCCCTAGCGGGGGGGCCAAGGTCGGCGGGGAGCTGTTTTTT.

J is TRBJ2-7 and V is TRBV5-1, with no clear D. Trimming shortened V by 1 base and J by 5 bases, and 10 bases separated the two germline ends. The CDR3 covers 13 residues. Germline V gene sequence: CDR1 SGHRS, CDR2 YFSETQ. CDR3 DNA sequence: TGCGCCAGCAGCTTGAAGGGTTCCGACGAGCAGTACTTC. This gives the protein CASSLKGSDEQYF.

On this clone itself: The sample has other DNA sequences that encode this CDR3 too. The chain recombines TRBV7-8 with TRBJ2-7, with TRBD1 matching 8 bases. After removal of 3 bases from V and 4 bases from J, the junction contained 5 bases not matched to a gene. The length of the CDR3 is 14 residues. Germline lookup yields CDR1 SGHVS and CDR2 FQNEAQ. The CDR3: CASSLRTGIYEQYV. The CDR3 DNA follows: TGTGCCAGCAGCTTGAGGACAGGGATTTACGAGCAGTACGTC.

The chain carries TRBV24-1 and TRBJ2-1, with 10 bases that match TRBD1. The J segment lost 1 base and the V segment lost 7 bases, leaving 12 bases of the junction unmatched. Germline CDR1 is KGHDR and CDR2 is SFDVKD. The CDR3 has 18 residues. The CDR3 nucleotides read TGTGCCACCAGCGGTACTGACAGGGGGCCGGGTTCCTACAATGAGCAGTTCTTC. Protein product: CATSGTDRGPGSYNEQFF.

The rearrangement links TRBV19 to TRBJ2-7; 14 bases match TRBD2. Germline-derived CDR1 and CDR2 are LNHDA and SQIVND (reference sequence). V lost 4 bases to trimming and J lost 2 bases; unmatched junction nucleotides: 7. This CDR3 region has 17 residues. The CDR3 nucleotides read TGTGCCAGTAGTACGCAGGGACTAGCGGGGGCTCCCTACGAGCAGTACTTC. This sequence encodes CASSTQGLAGAPYEQYF.

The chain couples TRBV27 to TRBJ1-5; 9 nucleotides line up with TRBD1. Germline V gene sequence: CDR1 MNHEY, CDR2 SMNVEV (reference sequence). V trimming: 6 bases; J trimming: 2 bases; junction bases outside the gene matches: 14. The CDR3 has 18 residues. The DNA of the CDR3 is TGTGCCAGCAGAGCTACAGGGGGCCAACTAACGGGCAATCAGCCCCAGCATTTT. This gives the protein CASRATGGQLTGNQPQHF.

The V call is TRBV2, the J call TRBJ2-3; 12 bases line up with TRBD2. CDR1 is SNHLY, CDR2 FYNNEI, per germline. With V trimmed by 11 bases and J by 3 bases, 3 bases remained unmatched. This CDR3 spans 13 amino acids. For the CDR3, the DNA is TGTGCCGGCGGACTAGCGGGGACAGATACGCAGTATTTT. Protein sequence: CAGGLAGTDTQYF.

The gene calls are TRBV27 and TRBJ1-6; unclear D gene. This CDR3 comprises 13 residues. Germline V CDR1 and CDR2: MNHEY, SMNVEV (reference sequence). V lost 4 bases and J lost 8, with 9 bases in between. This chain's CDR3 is CASSSLTDSPLHF. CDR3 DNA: TGTGCCAGCAGTTCCCTGACTGATTCACCCCTCCACTTT.

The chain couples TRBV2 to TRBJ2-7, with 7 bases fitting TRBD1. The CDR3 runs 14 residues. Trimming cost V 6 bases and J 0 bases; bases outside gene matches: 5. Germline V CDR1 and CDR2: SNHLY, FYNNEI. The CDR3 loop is CASSMDRSSYEQYV. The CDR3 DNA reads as TGTGCCAGCAGCATGGACAGGAGCTCCTACGAGCAGTACGTC.

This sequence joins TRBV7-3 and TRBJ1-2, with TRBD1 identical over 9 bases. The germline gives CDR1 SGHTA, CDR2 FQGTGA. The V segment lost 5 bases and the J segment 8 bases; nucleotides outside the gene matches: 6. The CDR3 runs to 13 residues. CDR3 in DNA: TGTGCCAGCAGCCCGACAGGGGGGGAGGGCTACACCTTC. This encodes CASSPTGGEGYTF.

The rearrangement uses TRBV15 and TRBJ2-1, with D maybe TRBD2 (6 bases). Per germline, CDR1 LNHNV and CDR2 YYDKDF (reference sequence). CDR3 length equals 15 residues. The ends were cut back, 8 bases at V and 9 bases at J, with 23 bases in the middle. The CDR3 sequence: CATELAAGGTTEQFF. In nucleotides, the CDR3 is TGTGCCACCGAGTTAGCGGCGGGCGGAACCACTGAGCAGTTCTTC.

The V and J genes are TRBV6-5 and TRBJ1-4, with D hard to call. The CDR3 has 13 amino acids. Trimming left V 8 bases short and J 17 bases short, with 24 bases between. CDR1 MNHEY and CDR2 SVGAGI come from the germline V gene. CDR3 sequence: CASSEVPRAPGFF. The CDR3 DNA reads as TGTGCCAGCTCTGAGGTGCCCCGGGCACCGGGTTTTTTT.

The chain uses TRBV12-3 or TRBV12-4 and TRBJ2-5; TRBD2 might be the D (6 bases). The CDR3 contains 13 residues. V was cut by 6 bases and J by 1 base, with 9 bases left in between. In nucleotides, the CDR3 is TGTGCCAGCAGGCGGAGGGCCCAAGAGACCCAGTACTTC. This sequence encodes CASRRRAQETQYF.

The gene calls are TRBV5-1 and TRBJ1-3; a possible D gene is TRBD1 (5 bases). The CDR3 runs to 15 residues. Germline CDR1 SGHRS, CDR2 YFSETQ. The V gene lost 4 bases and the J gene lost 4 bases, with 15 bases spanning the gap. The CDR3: CASSLAQGNGNTIYF. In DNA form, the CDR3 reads TGCGCCAGCAGCCTTGCGCAGGGTAACGGAAACACCATATATTTT.

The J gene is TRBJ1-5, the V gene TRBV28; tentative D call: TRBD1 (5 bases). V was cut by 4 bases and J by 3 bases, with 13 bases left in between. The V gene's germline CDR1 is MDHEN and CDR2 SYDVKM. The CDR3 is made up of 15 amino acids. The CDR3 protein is CASSSDNGDNQPQHF. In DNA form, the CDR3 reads TGTGCCAGCAGTTCGGACAACGGTGACAATCAGCCCCAGCATTTT.

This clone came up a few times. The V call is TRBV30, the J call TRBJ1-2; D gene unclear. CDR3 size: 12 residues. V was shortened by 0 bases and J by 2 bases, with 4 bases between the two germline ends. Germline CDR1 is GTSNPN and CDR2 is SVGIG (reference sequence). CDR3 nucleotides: TGTGCCTGGAGTGTATTAAACTATGGCTACACCTTC. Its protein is CAWSVLNYGYTF.

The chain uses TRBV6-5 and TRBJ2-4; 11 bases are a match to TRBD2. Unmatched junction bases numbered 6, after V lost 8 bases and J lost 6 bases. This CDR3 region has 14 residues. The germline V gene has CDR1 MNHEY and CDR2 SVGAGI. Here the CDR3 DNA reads TGTGCCAGCTTTCTAGCGGGAGGCGGAAACATTCAGTACTTC. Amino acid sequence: CASFLAGGGNIQYF.

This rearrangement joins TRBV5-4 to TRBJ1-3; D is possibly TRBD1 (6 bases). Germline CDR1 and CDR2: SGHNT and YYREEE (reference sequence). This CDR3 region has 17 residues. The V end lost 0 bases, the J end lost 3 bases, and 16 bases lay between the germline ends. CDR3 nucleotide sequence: TGTGCCAGCAGCTTGGATGGGCGACAGGCTCTTGGAAACACCATATATTTT. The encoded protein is CASSLDGRQALGNTIYF.